One sample yielded the 7 T cell receptor beta chains listed below, sequenced in a study of T-cell memory formation after mild COVID-19. TCRdb re-called the 5' RACE reads through MiXCR, storing one row per CDR3 protein. The sample consists of about 350,000 distinct CDR3 sequences, roughly 15% of them appearing once. The sample comprised PBMCs or a T cell subset sorted from them (not recorded which). Receptor source: a man younger than 35 who had mild COVID-19 (a few samples of this study predate the infection). Cell type and time point are not known.

This clonotype was observed a few times. The J gene is TRBJ1-2, the V gene TRBV10-3, with TRBD1 matching 9 bases. Germline CDR1 ENHRY, CDR2 SYGVKD. V was clipped by 0 bases and J by 3 bases; unmatched bases: 8. The CDR3 sequence is 17 residues long. The CDR3 region has the DNA TGTGCCATCAGTGAGTCGCCGACAGGGGGTAACGACTATGGCTACACCTTC. It specifies CAISESPTGGNDYGYTF.

The rearrangement links TRBV5-8 to TRBJ2-7; weak D call: TRBD2 (7 bases). The CDR3 totals 14 residues. CDR1 and CDR2 (germline): SGHTS, YDEGEE. V was trimmed by 3 bases and J by 3 bases, leaving 13 bases between them. The chain's CDR3 is CASSWGGGLYEQYF. CDR3 in DNA: TGTGCCAGCAGCTGGGGGGGCGGCCTCTACGAGCAGTACTTC.

The chain is built from TRBV3-1 and TRBJ1-2; tentatively, D is TRBD1 (6 bases). V was trimmed by 2 bases and J by 4 bases, leaving 14 bases between them. Germline lookup yields CDR1 LGHDT and CDR2 YNNKEL (reference sequence). The length of the CDR3 is 15 residues. The CDR3, as DNA: TGTGCCAGCAGCCAAACCACGGACAGTGTCTATGGCTACACCTTC. Its protein product is CASSQTTDSVYGYTF.

This clonotype was observed many times. The J gene is TRBJ2-1, the V gene TRBV10-3; D gene uncertain. CDR1 is ENHRY and CDR2 is SYGVKD in the germline V gene. This CDR3 is 12 amino acids long. Deletions cut 0 bases from V and 12 bases from J, with 9 bases between. The CDR3 is CAISESWRMQFF. The CDR3 DNA is TGTGCCATCAGTGAGTCGTGGCGTATGCAGTTCTTC.

This clonotype was observed at least ten times. The chain links TRBV6-6 to TRBJ1-1; D unresolved. The germline V and J ends were trimmed by 5 bases and 0 bases, with 10 bases remaining between them. Looked up from germline, CDR1 is MNHNY and CDR2 is SVGAGI (reference sequence). The CDR3 contains 14 residues. CDR3 sequence: CASSRGTVNTEAFF. For the CDR3, the DNA is TGTGCCAGCAGTCGGGGTACCGTGAACACTGAAGCTTTCTTT.

In this sample, this clonotype turned up a few times. The CDR3 loop is CASTTDPSSYNEQFF. Written as DNA, the CDR3 is TGTGCCAGCACGACCGACCCGAGCTCCTACAATGAGCAGTTCTTC. The chain recombines TRBV18 with TRBJ2-1; D gene uncertain. V lost 8 bases, J lost 0 bases, and 14 bases lay in between. The CDR3 totals 15 residues. Per germline, CDR1 KGHSH and CDR2 LQKENI.

The V call is TRBV6-5, the J call TRBJ2-5; TRBD2 might be the D (5 bases). The germline V gene has CDR1 MNHEY and CDR2 SVGAGI. V was clipped by 9 bases and J by 2 bases, with 25 bases between them. This CDR3 comprises 17 residues. The CDR3 DNA reads TGTGCCAGAGTCCCCCGGGAATTAACCGTCAGACAAGAGACCCAGTACTTC. It codes for CARVPRELTVRQETQYF.